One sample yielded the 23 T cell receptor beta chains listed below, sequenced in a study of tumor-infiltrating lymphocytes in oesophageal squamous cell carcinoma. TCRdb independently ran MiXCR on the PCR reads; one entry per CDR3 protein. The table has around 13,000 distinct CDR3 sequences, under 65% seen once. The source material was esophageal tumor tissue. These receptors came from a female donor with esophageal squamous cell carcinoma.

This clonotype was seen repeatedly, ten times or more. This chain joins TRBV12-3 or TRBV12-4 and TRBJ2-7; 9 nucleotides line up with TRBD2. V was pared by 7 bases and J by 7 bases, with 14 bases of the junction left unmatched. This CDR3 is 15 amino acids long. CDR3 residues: CASILRRGGVDEQYF. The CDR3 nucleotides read TGTGCCAGCATTCTAAGGCGGGGGGGCGTCGATGAGCAGTACTTC.

CDR3 DNA sequence: TGTGCCACCAGTGAGGACGGGACTAGCGGGACGAACACAGATACGCAGTATTTT. Amino acids: CATSEDGTSGTNTDTQYF. This chain uses TRBV24-1 with TRBJ2-3; 13 positions match TRBD2. Per the germline V gene, CDR1 is KGHDR and CDR2 is SFDVKD. V trimming: 4 bases; J trimming: 2 bases; junction bases outside the gene matches: 8. The CDR3 has 18 amino acids.

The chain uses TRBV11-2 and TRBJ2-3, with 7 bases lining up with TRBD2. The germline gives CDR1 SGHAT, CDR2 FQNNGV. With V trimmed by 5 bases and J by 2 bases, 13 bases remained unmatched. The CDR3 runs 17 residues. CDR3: CASSPTRKRDTTDTQYF. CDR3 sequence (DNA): TGTGCCAGCAGCCCGACCCGGAAGCGGGATACCACAGATACGCAGTATTTT.

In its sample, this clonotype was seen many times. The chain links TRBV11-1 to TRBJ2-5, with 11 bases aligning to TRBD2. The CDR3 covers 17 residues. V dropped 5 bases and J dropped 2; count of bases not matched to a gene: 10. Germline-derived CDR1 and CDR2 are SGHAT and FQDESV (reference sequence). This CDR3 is CASSPTPGLAEQETQYF. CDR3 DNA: TGTGCCAGCAGCCCAACCCCGGGACTAGCGGAACAAGAGACCCAGTACTTC.

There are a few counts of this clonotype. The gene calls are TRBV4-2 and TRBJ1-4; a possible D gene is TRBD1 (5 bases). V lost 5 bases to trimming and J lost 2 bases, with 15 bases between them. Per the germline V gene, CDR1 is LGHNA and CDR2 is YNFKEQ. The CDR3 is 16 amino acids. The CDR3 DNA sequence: TGTGCCAGCAGCGAAGCATGGGGCGGCACTAATGAAAAACTGTTTTTT. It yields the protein CASSEAWGGTNEKLFF.

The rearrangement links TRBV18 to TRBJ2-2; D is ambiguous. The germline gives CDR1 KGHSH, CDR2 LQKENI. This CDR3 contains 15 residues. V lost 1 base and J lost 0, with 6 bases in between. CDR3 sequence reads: CASSPRTANTGELFF. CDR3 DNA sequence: TGTGCCAGCTCACCACGGACCGCGAACACCGGGGAGCTGTTTTTT.

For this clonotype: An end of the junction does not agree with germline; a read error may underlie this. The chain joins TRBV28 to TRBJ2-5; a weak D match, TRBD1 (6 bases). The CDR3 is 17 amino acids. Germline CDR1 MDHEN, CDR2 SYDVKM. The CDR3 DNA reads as TGTGCCAGCAGCCGATACAGGGTGAGCTCCTATAATTCACCCCTCCACTTC. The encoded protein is CASSRYRVSSYNSPLHF.

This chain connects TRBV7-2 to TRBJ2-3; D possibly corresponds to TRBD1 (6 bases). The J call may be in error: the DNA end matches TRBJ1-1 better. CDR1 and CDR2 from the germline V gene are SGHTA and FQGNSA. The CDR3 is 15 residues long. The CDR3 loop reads CASSLTLGGQNEAFF. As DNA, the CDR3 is TGTGCCAGCAGCTTAACGCTGGGGGGCCAGAATGAAGCTTTCTTT.

CDR3 residues: CASSAGIRGVFF. CDR3 sequence (DNA): TGTGCCAGCAGTGCCGGGATAAGGGGAGTTTTCTTT. The chain recombines TRBV27 with TRBJ1-1, with D possibly matching TRBD1 (5 bases). The V end lost 5 bases, the J end lost 13 bases, and 17 bases lay between the germline ends. Germline CDR1 MNHEY, CDR2 SMNVEV (reference sequence). The CDR3 length is 12 residues.

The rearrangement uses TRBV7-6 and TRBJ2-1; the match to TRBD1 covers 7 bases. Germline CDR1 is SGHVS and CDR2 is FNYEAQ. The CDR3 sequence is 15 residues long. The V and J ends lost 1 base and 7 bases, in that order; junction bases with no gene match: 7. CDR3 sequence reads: CASSLDRGVSNEQFF. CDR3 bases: TGTGCCAGCAGCTTAGACAGGGGCGTTTCGAATGAGCAGTTCTTC.

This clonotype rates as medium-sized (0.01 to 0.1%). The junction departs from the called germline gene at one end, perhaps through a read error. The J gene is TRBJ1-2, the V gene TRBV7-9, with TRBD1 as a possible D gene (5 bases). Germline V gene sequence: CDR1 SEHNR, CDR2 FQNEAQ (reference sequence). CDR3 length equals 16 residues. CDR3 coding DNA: TGTGCCAGCAGCTATCGTGATCCGGGACCTAACCATGGCTACACCTTC. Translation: CASSYRDPGPNHGYTF.

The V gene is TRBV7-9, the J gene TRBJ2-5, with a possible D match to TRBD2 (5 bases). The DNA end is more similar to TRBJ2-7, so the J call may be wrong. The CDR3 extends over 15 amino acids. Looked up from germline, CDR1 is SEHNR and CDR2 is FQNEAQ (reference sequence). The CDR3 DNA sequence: TGTGCCAGCAGCTTAGGTTATGGGAGAAACTACGAGCAGTACTTC. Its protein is CASSLGYGRNYEQYF.

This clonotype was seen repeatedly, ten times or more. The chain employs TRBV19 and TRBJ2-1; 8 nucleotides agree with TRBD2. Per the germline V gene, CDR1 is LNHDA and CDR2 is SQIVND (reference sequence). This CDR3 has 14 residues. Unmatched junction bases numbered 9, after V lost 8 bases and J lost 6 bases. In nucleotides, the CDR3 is TGTGCCAGTTGGATGGCGGGAGGCCCCAATGAGCAGTTCTTC. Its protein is CASWMAGGPNEQFF. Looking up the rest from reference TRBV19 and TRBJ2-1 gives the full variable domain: DGGITQSPKYLFRKEGQNVTLSCEQNLNHDAMYWYRQDPGQGLRLIYYSQIVNDFQKGDIAEGYSVSREKKESFPLTVTSAQKNPTAFYLCASWMAGGPNEQFFGPGTRLTVL.

CDR3 amino acids: CATQGQGQKETQYF. Written as DNA, the CDR3 is TGTGCCACCCAGGGACAGGGCCAAAAAGAGACCCAGTACTTC. J is TRBJ2-5 and V is TRBV6-1, with 9 nucleotides matching TRBD1. With 10 bases clipped from V and 3 bases from J, the junction kept 9 bases outside the gene matches. Germline V CDR1 and CDR2: MNHNS, SASEGT. This CDR3 has 14 residues.

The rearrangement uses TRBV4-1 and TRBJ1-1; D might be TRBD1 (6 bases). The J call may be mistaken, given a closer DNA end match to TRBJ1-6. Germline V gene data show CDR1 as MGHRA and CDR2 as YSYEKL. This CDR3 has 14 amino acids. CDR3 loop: CASSAYRDNSPLHF. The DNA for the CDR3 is TGCGCCAGCAGCGCCTACAGGGATAATTCACCCCTCCACTTT.

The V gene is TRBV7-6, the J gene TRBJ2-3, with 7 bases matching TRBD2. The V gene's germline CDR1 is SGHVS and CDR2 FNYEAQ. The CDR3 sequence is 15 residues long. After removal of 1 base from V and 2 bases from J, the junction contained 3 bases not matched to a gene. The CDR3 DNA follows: TGTGCCAGCAGCTTAGGAGCGGGGTTCACAGATACGCAGTATTTT. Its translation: CASSLGAGFTDTQYF.

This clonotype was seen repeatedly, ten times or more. The CDR3 spells CASIGGAGQAGELFF. In DNA, the CDR3 is TGCGCCAGCATAGGGGGCGCGGGTCAGGCCGGGGAGCTGTTTTTT. The chain is built from TRBV5-1 and TRBJ2-2; 7 bases are shared with TRBD1. With 6 bases clipped from V and 6 bases from J, the junction kept 11 bases outside the gene matches. CDR1 and CDR2 from the germline V gene are SGHRS and YFSETQ. The CDR3 has 15 amino acids.

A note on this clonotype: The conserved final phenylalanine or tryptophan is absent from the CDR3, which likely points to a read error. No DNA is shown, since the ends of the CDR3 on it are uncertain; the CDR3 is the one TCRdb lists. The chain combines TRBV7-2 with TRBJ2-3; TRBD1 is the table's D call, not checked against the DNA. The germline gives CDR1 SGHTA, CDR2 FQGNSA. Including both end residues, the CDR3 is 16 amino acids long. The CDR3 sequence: CASSFKQGNYGYTFGP.

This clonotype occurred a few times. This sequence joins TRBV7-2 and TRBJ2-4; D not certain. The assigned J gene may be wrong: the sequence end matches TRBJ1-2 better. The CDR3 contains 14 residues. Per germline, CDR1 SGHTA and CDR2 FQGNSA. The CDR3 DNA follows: TGTGCCAGCAGCTTAGGGTTTGACGGATATGGCTACACCTTC. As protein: CASSLGFDGYGYTF.

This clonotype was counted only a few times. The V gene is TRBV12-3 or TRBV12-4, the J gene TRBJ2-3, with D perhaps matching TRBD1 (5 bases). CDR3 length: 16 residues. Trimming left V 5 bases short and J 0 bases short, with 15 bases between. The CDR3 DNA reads TGTGCCAGCAGTCCTTTAGGGGTCCCTAGCACAGATACGCAGTATTTT. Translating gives CASSPLGVPSTDTQYF.

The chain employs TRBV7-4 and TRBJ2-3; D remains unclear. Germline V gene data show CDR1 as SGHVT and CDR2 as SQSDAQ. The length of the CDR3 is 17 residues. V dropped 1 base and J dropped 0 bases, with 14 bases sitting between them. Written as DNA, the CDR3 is TGTGCCAGCAGCTTAGTACAGACGTCATGGAGCACAGATACGCAGTATTTT. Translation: CASSLVQTSWSTDTQYF.

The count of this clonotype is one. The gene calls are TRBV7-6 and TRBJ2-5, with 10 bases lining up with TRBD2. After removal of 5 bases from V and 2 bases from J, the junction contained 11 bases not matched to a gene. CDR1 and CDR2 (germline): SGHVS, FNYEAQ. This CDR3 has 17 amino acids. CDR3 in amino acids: CASSQGASGGQQETQYF. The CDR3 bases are TGTGCCAGCAGCCAGGGGGCTAGCGGGGGACAACAAGAGACCCAGTACTTC.

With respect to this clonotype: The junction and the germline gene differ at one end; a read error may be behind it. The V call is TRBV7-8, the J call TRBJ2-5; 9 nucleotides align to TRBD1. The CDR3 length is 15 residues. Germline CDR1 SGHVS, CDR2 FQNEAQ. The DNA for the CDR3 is TGTGCCAGCAGCTTATTCACAGGGGGCGACTCGCCCCTCCACTTC. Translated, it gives CASSLFTGGDSPLHF.